Here is one T cell receptor (beta chain) with its context. Its specificity is not known. The sample belongs to a study of Ad26.COV2.S vaccination and SARS-CoV-2 variants. Overall study: This donor came from the COV1001 trial of Ad26.COV2.S. Administration of Ad26.COV2.S was intramuscular, either once or twice 56 days apart.

Described treatment: 15 to 20 received Ad26.COV2.S at low or high dose, single or two shots; a few received placebo; per-sample allocation not given. The investigators took samples on day 63 after the first vaccine or placebo injection. With 0 bases clipped from V and 3 bases from J, the junction kept 3 bases outside the gene matches. The CDR3 loop spans 16 amino acids. Germline-derived CDR1 and CDR2 are SGDLS and YYNGEE. Method: immunoSEQ multiplex PCR; TCRdb's copy keeps in-frame clones and lacks some. The data hold more than 400,000 clones, with about 90% observed a single time. Study-wide results and caveats: Non-spike TCR breadth did not differ much between vaccine and placebo recipients. Placebo recipients trailed vaccine recipients in spike-specific TCR breadth.

This receptor was obtained from a person between 18 and 59 years old who received the Ad26.COV2.S COVID-19 vaccine or a placebo. Specimen: peripheral blood, collected in a trial of Ad26.COV2.S vaccine versus placebo. The genes are TRBV9 and TRBJ2-1; TRBD2 matches 10 bases. The CDR3 nucleotides are TGTGCCAGCAGCGTAGTCGAGCGGGGGGGCTACAATGAGCAGTTCTTC. Amino acid sequence: CASSVVERGGYNEQFF.